These 18 T cell receptor beta chains were all obtained from the same sample, sequenced in a study of T cells in narcolepsy. The assay was immunoSEQ multiplex PCR, and TCRdb's table has in-frame clones only and misses some. Of tens of thousands of clones in the sample, 88% were seen once. Sequencing used CD45RA- memory CD4+ T cells from PBMCs. Every receptor here comes from a human donor with narcolepsy.

V usage is TRBV16 and J usage is TRBJ2-7; no firm D call. Germline loops: CDR1 KGHSY, CDR2 FQNENV. Trimming took 4 bases from V and 1 from J, leaving 11 bases between them. The CDR3 is 14 amino acids. The CDR3 here is CASSRNVGSYEQYF. The CDR3 DNA follows: TGTGCCAGCAGCCGCAATGTCGGGTCCTACGAGCAGTACTTC.

J is TRBJ1-1 and V is TRBV6-5; TRBD1 matches 7 bases. CDR3 length: 13 amino acids. Germline-derived CDR1 and CDR2 are MNHEY and SVGAGI. Losses at the gene ends were 5 bases for V and 4 bases for J; bases not matched to a gene: 4. The chain's CDR3 is CASSRPGGTEAFF. CDR3 coding DNA: TGTGCCAGCAGTCGGCCAGGGGGCACTGAAGCTTTCTTT.

This chain uses TRBV6-1 with TRBJ1-2; D is possibly TRBD1 (6 bases). The CDR3 is made up of 13 amino acids. Germline values: CDR1 MNHNS, CDR2 SASEGT. V lost 5 bases and J lost 3, with 10 bases in between. CDR3 nucleotides: TGTGCCAGCAGTAGTGGACAGTACTATGGCTACACCTTC. This translates into CASSSGQYYGYTF.

The rearrangement joins TRBV5-1 to TRBJ1-1, with no clear D. The V gene lost 3 bases and the J gene lost 4 bases, with 13 bases spanning the gap. The CDR3 is 14 residues long. Germline-derived CDR1 and CDR2 are SGHRS and YFSETQ. CDR3 bases: TGCGCCAGCAGCTCCAACCCAGGAAGCACTGAAGCTTTCTTT. The encoded protein is CASSSNPGSTEAFF.

The V call is TRBV4-3, the J call TRBJ2-7, with D perhaps assigned TRBD1 or TRBD2 (6 bases each). Germline V gene data show CDR1 as LGHNA and CDR2 as YSLEER. The CDR3 runs to 18 residues. V lost 0 bases and J 2 bases, leaving 20 bases between the germline ends. The CDR3 reads CASSQEQGLQYPTYEQYF. CDR3 DNA sequence: TGCGCCAGCAGCCAAGAACAGGGACTCCAATATCCCACCTACGAGCAGTACTTC.

V and J are TRBV6-1 and TRBJ1-3; a possible D gene is TRBD1 (5 bases). The ends were cut back, 9 bases at V and 1 base at J, with 13 bases in the middle. The V gene's germline CDR1 is MNHNS and CDR2 SASEGT. The CDR3 length is 14 residues. The CDR3 reads CASSEGSSGNTIYF. Written as DNA, the CDR3 is TGTGCCAGTTCCGAGGGGTCGTCTGGAAACACCATATATTTT.

The chain combines TRBV11-3 with TRBJ1-3; D call uncertain. The V gene lost 2 bases and the J gene lost 0 bases, with 8 bases spanning the gap. The CDR3 has 15 amino acids. Germline assignment: CDR1 SGHNT and CDR2 YENEEA. CDR3 residues: CASSLLQISGNTIYF. For the CDR3, the DNA is TGTGCCAGCAGCTTATTACAGATCTCTGGAAACACCATATATTTT. Filled out from reference TRBV11-3 and TRBJ1-3, the complete variable domain reads EAGVVQSPRYKIIEKKQPVAFWCNPISGHNTLYWYLQNLGQGPELLIRYENEEAVDDSQLPKDRFSAERLKGVDSTLKIQPAELGDSAVYLCASSLLQISGNTIYFGEGSWLTVV.

The V and J genes are TRBV27 and TRBJ1-1; D is perhaps TRBD1 (5 bases). V gave up 4 bases and J gave up 4 bases, with 10 bases separating them. The CDR3 extends over 13 amino acids. Germline CDR1 MNHEY, CDR2 SMNVEV (reference sequence). The CDR3 nucleotides are TGTGCCAGCAGTTCAAGGACAAGCACTGAAGCTTTCTTT. Its protein is CASSSRTSTEAFF.

The CDR3 is CSVVRGTEAFF. The CDR3 nucleotides are TGCAGCGTTGTTCGAGGAACTGAAGCTTTCTTT. This rearrangement joins TRBV29-1 to TRBJ1-1; no firm D call. This CDR3 is built from 11 residues. CDR1 and CDR2 (germline): SQVTM, ANQGSEA. The germline V and J ends were trimmed by 4 bases and 5 bases, with 8 bases remaining between them.

The rearrangement links TRBV27 to TRBJ1-1; 11 bases align to TRBD1. The CDR3 consists of 16 residues. After removal of 1 base from V and 3 bases from J, the junction contained 4 bases not matched to a gene. CDR1 is MNHEY and CDR2 is SMNVEV in the germline V gene (reference sequence). CDR3: CASSLWGTGGHTEAFF. CDR3 nucleotide sequence: TGTGCCAGCAGTTTATGGGGGACAGGGGGACACACTGAAGCTTTCTTT.

This clone has only a few counts. In nucleotides, the CDR3 is TGTGCCAGCAGCCATCAGACAGAGAACACTGAAGCTTTCTTT. Residues: CASSHQTENTEAFF. The V and J genes are TRBV7-9 and TRBJ1-1; tentative D call: TRBD1 (5 bases). Trimming removed 5 bases from V and 1 base from J, with 11 bases in between. This CDR3 is 14 amino acids long. In germline, CDR1 is SEHNR, CDR2 FQNEAQ (reference sequence).

V gene TRBV11-3 combines with J gene TRBJ2-7; 12 positions agree with TRBD2. Germline V gene data show CDR1 as SGHNT and CDR2 as YENEEA. This CDR3 spans 15 amino acids. Unmatched junction bases numbered 1, after V lost 1 base and J lost 3 bases. Written as DNA, the CDR3 is TGTGCCAGCAGCTTAGGGGGACTAGCGGGCTACGAGCAGTACTTC. Translated: CASSLGGLAGYEQYF. The full variable domain, its missing parts supplied by reference TRBV11-3 and TRBJ2-7, is EAGVVQSPRYKIIEKKQPVAFWCNPISGHNTLYWYLQNLGQGPELLIRYENEEAVDDSQLPKDRFSAERLKGVDSTLKIQPAELGDSAVYLCASSLGGLAGYEQYFGPGTRLTVT.

The chain joins TRBV15 to TRBJ2-3; 12 positions match TRBD2. The V and J ends lost 1 base and 5 bases, in that order; junction bases with no gene match: 4. CDR3 length: 16 amino acids. Germline values: CDR1 LNHNV, CDR2 YYDKDF (reference sequence). The CDR3 loop reads CATSRGSLAGGDTQYF. The CDR3 DNA is TGTGCCACCAGCAGAGGTTCACTAGCGGGGGGAGATACGCAGTATTTT.

The chain joins TRBV7-9 to TRBJ1-3; D gene uncertain. V lost 5 bases, J lost 0 bases, and 11 bases lay in between. Germline V gene sequence: CDR1 SEHNR, CDR2 FQNEAQ (reference sequence). The CDR3 extends over 15 amino acids. This chain's CDR3 is CASSPRIGSGNTIYF. CDR3 DNA: TGTGCCAGCAGCCCAAGGATCGGCTCTGGAAACACCATATATTTT.

The chain couples TRBV30 to TRBJ2-5, with D uncertain. CDR3 length: 12 residues. CDR1 is GTSNPN and CDR2 is SVGIG in the germline V gene (reference sequence). Deletions cut 3 bases from V and 5 bases from J, with 10 bases between. CDR3 region: CAWSALRETQYF. The CDR3 DNA sequence: TGTGCCTGGAGCGCCTTACGGGAGACCCAGTACTTC.

V and J are TRBV5-1 and TRBJ1-6; D gene uncertain. The CDR3 runs to 15 residues. Germline assignment: CDR1 SGHRS and CDR2 YFSETQ. Trimming took 3 bases from V and 4 from J, leaving 11 bases between them. CDR3 region: CASSSGEGYNSPLHF. In DNA, the CDR3 is TGCGCCAGCAGCTCCGGAGAGGGATATAATTCACCCCTCCACTTT.

The rearrangement uses TRBV12-5 and TRBJ2-1; TRBD2 matches at 10 bases. CDR3 size: 18 residues. J lost 8 bases, V lost 6 bases, and 19 bases had no gene match. Germline V lookup: CDR1 LGHNT, CDR2 FRNRAP. CDR3 residues: CASGKYSGGAVWLYEQFF. The CDR3 region has the DNA TGTGCTAGTGGAAAATACAGCGGGGGGGCCGTGTGGCTCTATGAGCAGTTCTTC. The full variable domain, its missing parts supplied by reference TRBV12-5 and TRBJ2-1, is DARVTQTPRHKVTEMGQEVTMRCQPILGHNTVFWYRQTMMQGLELLAYFRNRAPLDDSGMPKDRFSAEMPDATLATLKIQPSEPRDSAVYFCASGKYSGGAVWLYEQFFGPGTRLTVL.

V usage is TRBV27 and J usage is TRBJ2-6, with a tentative D call TRBD1 (5 bases). V was pared by 8 bases and J by 6 bases, with 11 bases between. This CDR3 is 13 amino acids long. Looked up from germline, CDR1 is MNHEY and CDR2 is SMNVEV (reference sequence). Written as DNA, the CDR3 is TGTGCCAGCTCAGGGTCTCAGGCCAACGTCCTGACTTTC. It codes for CASSGSQANVLTF.